This TCR beta chain is from a study of T-cell reconstitution after alpha-beta-depleted transplantation in children. Preparation of the TCRbeta library involved a method that used unique molecular identifiers. One entry per CDR3 protein, called by TCRdb with MiXCR from the PCR reads. The sample holds 200,000 to 250,000 distinct CDR3 sequences, around 10% seen once. Trimming shortened V by 0 bases and J by 5 bases, and 22 bases separated the two germline ends. CDR1 is SGHAT, CDR2 FQNNGV, per germline. This CDR3 is built from 18 residues. The TCR sequence derives from a human donor who donated a stem cell graft to a child with acute lymphoblastic leukemia. The chain joins TRBV11-2 to TRBJ2-5; D is possibly TRBD1 (6 bases). The material was PBMCs from the stem cell graft donor, obtained from the stem cell graft. DNA for the CDR3: TGTGCCAGCAGCTTAGAGGGGGTGGGGGCCACCCAGGGGGAGACCCAGTACTTC. It yields the protein CASSLEGVGATQGETQYF.